Below, 13 T cell receptor beta chains from the same sample are listed, as sequenced in a study of early T cells in non-severe SARS-CoV-2 infection. TCRdb re-called the 5' RACE reads through MiXCR, storing one row per CDR3 protein. The table includes 80,000 to 95,000 distinct CDR3 sequences, approximately 15% detected once. The sample consisted of whole blood, taken at baseline. The receptor set was obtained from an adult who was a healthcare worker with PCR-confirmed SARS-CoV-2 infection or an uninfected control (not recorded which).

For this clonotype: An end of the junction does not agree with germline; a read error may underlie this. The gene calls are TRBV3-1 and TRBJ2-7; 7 nucleotides match TRBD2. This CDR3 is built from 13 residues. Germline V CDR1 and CDR2: LGHDT, YNNKEL (reference sequence). The DNA of the CDR3 is TGTACCAGCAGCCTAGGGGAGGGCTACGAGCAGTACTTC. It codes for CTSSLGEGYEQYF.

This clonotype was counted only a few times. The chain combines TRBV28 with TRBJ2-3; possibly TRBD2 for D (6 bases). Trimming took 5 bases from V and 5 from J, leaving 14 bases between them. CDR1 and CDR2 from the germline V gene are MDHEN and SYDVKM. The CDR3 loop spans 14 amino acids. The CDR3 nucleotides are TGTGCCAGCAGTCACCGGGACTCACTAGATACGCAGTATTTT. It is translated as CASSHRDSLDTQYF.

The chain uses TRBV4-1 and TRBJ2-1; 12 positions agree with TRBD2. J was trimmed by 3 bases and V by 1 base; bases with no gene match: 10. The CDR3 has 19 residues. Germline CDR1 MGHRA, CDR2 YSYEKL. In DNA form, the CDR3 reads TGCGCCAGCAGCCAAGTGGGCCTAGCGGGAGGGCTAAGCTACAATGAGCAGTTCTTC. Translation gives CASSQVGLAGGLSYNEQFF.

For the CDR3, the DNA is TGTGCCAGCAGACGACTGGAGGCTTACAATGAGCAGTTCTTC. This translates into CASRRLEAYNEQFF. V and J are TRBV7-8 and TRBJ2-1; a weak D match, TRBD2 (5 bases). The V end was cut by 6 bases, the J end by 4 bases, with 13 bases between. This CDR3 is built from 14 residues. CDR1 and CDR2 from the germline V gene are SGHVS and FQNEAQ.

This chain joins TRBV6-5 and TRBJ1-2; 10 bases match TRBD1. Germline V CDR1 and CDR2: MNHEY, SVGAGI. With 6 bases clipped from V and 6 bases from J, the junction kept 4 bases outside the gene matches. The length of the CDR3 is 13 residues. The CDR3 region has the DNA TGTGCCAGCAGAGGAGGGACAGGGGATGGCTACACCTTC. Its translation: CASRGGTGDGYTF.

This clonotype was found a few times. The chain links TRBV11-2 to TRBJ2-1; D is unresolved. The germline V and J ends were trimmed by 5 bases and 9 bases, with 14 bases remaining between them. The germline V gene encodes CDR1 SGHAT and CDR2 FQNNGV. This CDR3 region has 13 residues. Written as DNA, the CDR3 is TGTGCCAGCAGCCGCGCCTTAGCCGGTGAGCAGTTCTTC. Translated: CASSRALAGEQFF. Supplemented by reference TRBV11-2 and TRBJ2-1, the full variable domain reads EAGVAQSPRYKIIEKRQSVAFWCNPISGHATLYWYQQILGQGPKLLIQFQNNGVVDDSQLPKDRFSAERLKGVDSTLKIQPAKLEDSAVYLCASSRALAGEQFFGPGTRLTVL.

The V gene is TRBV4-1, the J gene TRBJ1-6, with 10 bases identical to TRBD1. Germline V gene lookup returns CDR1 MGHRA and CDR2 YSYEKL. CDR3 length: 18 residues. V gave up 1 base and J gave up 10 bases; unmatched junction bases: 13. In nucleotides, the CDR3 is TGCGCCAGCAGCCAAGCTAACCCCGGGACAGGGGTCGGCTCACCCCTCCACTTT. Protein product: CASSQANPGTGVGSPLHF.

There are many counts of this clonotype. V gene TRBV14 combines with J gene TRBJ2-7; D possibly corresponds to TRBD2 (5 bases). The germline V gene encodes CDR1 SGHDN and CDR2 FVKESK. The CDR3 contains 15 residues. V dropped 4 bases and J dropped 3 bases, with 16 bases sitting between them. The CDR3 reads CASSRESGTIYEQYF. The CDR3 DNA is TGTGCCAGCAGCCGAGAGAGCGGAACCATCTACGAGCAGTACTTC.

This clonotype came up many times. The chain links TRBV20-1 to TRBJ2-3; the match to TRBD2 covers 13 bases. Trimming removed 6 bases from V and 2 bases from J; junction bases left unmatched: 14. This CDR3 has 18 amino acids. Looked up from germline, CDR1 is DFQATT and CDR2 is SNEGSKA (reference sequence). The CDR3 sequence: CSAAGQGGLAGATDTQYF. DNA of the CDR3: TGCAGTGCCGCGGGACAGGGCGGACTAGCGGGAGCCACAGATACGCAGTATTTT.

The CDR3 spells CTAGRIDNEQFF. The CDR3 DNA reads TGCACCGCGGGTCGCATCGACAATGAGCAGTTCTTC. The chain is built from TRBV20-1 and TRBJ2-1; D may be TRBD2 (5 bases). The CDR3 covers 12 residues. The germline gives CDR1 DFQATT, CDR2 SNEGSKA (reference sequence).

This rearrangement joins TRBV5-1 to TRBJ2-1, with D uncertain. The CDR3 is 13 amino acids. Trimming cost V 0 bases and J 10 bases, with 11 bases left between them. Germline loops: CDR1 SGHRS, CDR2 YFSETQ. CDR3: CASSLDPPGEQFF. CDR3 nucleotide sequence: TGCGCCAGCAGCTTGGACCCACCTGGGGAGCAGTTCTTC.

The rearrangement joins TRBV6-2 or TRBV6-3 to TRBJ1-1; 8 bases match TRBD1. Germline V gene sequence: CDR1 MNHEY, CDR2 SVGEGT. The CDR3 consists of 17 residues. The V segment lost 2 bases and the J segment 0 bases; nucleotides outside the gene matches: 8. The CDR3, as DNA: TGTGCCAGCAGTTACGCGACAGGGGTTACGGTGAACACTGAAGCTTTCTTT. It is translated as CASSYATGVTVNTEAFF.

V is TRBV6-2 or TRBV6-3 and J is TRBJ2-5; TRBD1 might be the D (6 bases). This CDR3 has 13 residues. Germline V CDR1 and CDR2: MNHEY, SVGEGT. Trimming removed 5 bases from V and 3 bases from J, with 10 bases in between. CDR3 DNA sequence: TGTGCCAGCAGTGACAGGCTGAAAGAGACCCAGTACTTC. Translating it yields CASSDRLKETQYF.